This T cell receptor (beta chain) derives from a study of T cell responses to AZD1222 COVID-19 vaccine (dated by TCRdb to about 2021). Some background on the complete study: Because spike-specific TCR depth and breadth did not differ between the two schedules, AZD1222 recipients who got a second dose at roughly 4 weeks were pooled with those who got a second dose at roughly 12 weeks. TCR sequencing covered over 230 trial participants: 207 given two doses of AZD1222 and approximately 25 given two doses of MenACWY control vaccine. Trial participants were enrolled by age into subgroups of 18-55, 56-69 and 70-plus years, and around 150, 28 and 57 TCR-sequenced participants, respectively, were included in these subgroups.

Reading from cysteine to phenylalanine, the CDR3 counts 13 amino acids. The only DNA kept is the CDR3, 39 bases in frame from the first base. V is cut by 6 bases and J by 3 bases, and the space between the germline ends is 11 bases. The germline V gene provides CDR1 MDHEN and CDR2 SYDVKM. Here is what the overall study found, with its caveats: The 56-69-year group was small, and its depth increase did not reach significance, likely because of low power. Participants were mostly white British and included more females than males, and it was suggested by the authors that clonal diversity may have been underestimated. Epitopes outside the regions mutated in the B.1.351 and B.1.1.7 variants were reportedly recognized by nearly half of the unique spike-specific TCRs. Conclusions about previously exposed vaccinees were limited because only six AZD1222 recipients were SARS-CoV-2 seropositive at baseline. The vaccine-associated CD4 TCRs covered the entire spike protein, and the dominant responses fell in regions 160-218 and 743-854. Because no day 14 peak-response samples were available, the repertoires could be characterized only after the peak T cell response. A significant rise in spike-specific TCR breadth and depth was observed after two AZD1222 doses relative to day 0 and relative to MenACWY recipients.

The CDR3 regions of human TCRbeta chains were subjected to immunosequencing. The authors' pipeline ran thus. Repertoire TCRs were matched against a reference library of SARS-CoV-2-specific TCRs generated with the MIRA antigen-specificity platform. Breadth meant the fraction of unique TCRs that were SARS-CoV-2-associated, whereas depth meant the fraction of total T cells that were SARS-CoV-2-associated. Using the MIRA data, each spike-specific TCR was mapped to the spike region that the TCR reacts to and placed in a CD4 or CD8 class. Log10-transformed breadth and depth values were compared by one-way ANOVA with Sidak's multiple comparisons tests. This is the immuneACCESS table as TCRdb keeps it, with only in-frame sequences that have V and J called. A part of the clones is gone; compared with another copy, unresolved V genes explain less than half, and the rest is unexplained. That table is the source of V, J and clone size, and D and trimming were worked out from the DNA. The sample table lists roughly 150,000 clones, approximately 88% of them with a count of one. The top ten clones comprise around 2.1% of the sample.

The time point tag for this specimen amounts to: baseline before first vaccination. The vaccinee samples were drawn from two UK trials, COV001 and COV002, one of which was a single-blind randomized controlled phase 2/3 trial testing AZD1222 (ChAdOx1 nCoV-19) in healthy adults. For TCRbeta chain sequencing, PBMC samples from trial participants were taken at day 0 and at day 28 after the second dose. This clone was seen once. No cognate antigen has been identified for it. Nothing much larger sits one base from this clone, and base qualities are not available. The V and J segments used are TRBV28 and TRBJ1-2; the D gene cannot be named for sure. The origin of this receptor is an adult in good health. Here the sequenced sample was peripheral blood, taken on day 0 of AZD1222 vaccination. The CDR3 corresponds to CASREISDYGYTF. The DNA sequence follows: TGTGCCAGCAGGGAGATCTCAGACTATGGCTACACCTTC.